This section outlines one T cell receptor (beta chain) sequence together with its context. The PCR contained 60 Vbeta and 13 Jbeta primers. TCRdb keeps only in-frame clones here, not all; method: immunoSEQ multiplex PCR. The sample has about 170,000 clones, approximately 80% seen once. CDR1 is SGHVS and CDR2 is FQNEAQ in the germline V gene. The V end was cut by 5 bases, the J end by 2 bases, with 20 bases between. The CDR3 has 17 residues. This specimen belongs to a study of cytomegalovirus exposure and HLA in healthy donors. The receptor's source is a man aged 30 to 45 in good health and CMV-seropositive. What was sequenced was PBMCs. The V gene is TRBV7-8, the J gene TRBJ2-3, with TRBD1 as a possible D gene (5 bases). The CDR3 loop is CASSIRTQGKNTDTQYF. For the CDR3, the DNA is TGTGCCAGCAGCATAAGAACCCAGGGAAAAAACACAGATACGCAGTATTTT.